The sample holds many counts of the clone carrying this T cell receptor (beta chain). Its antigen is as yet unknown. Time point indicated: newly diagnosed GD, antithyroid drugs for less than 3 months. RNA from PBMCs was the source of the TCR library. Around 9 milliliters of peripheral blood were drawn into EDTA tubes. Combining iRepertoire HTBI primers with Arm-PCR of CDR3 regions, the authors built TCR beta libraries. TCRdb ran MiXCR on the multiplex PCR reads and lists one entry per CDR3 protein. Among over 300,000 distinct CDR3 sequences listed, about a sixth were seen once. This record belongs to a study of regulatory T cells in long-lasting Graves disease. The study's findings and limits: The sample size was small, and this may have reduced accuracy. Clonotypes that were public and shared totalled a few thousand in persistent patients versus 850 to 1,000 in new patients.

The sequencing here drew on peripheral blood mononuclear cells (PBMCs), taken at new diagnosis, from a patient treated with antithyroid drugs. This clonotype was sampled from a female donor with Graves disease.

CDR3 sequence: CASRQGGNTEAFF. Here the CDR3 DNA reads TGTGCCAGCAGGCAAGGGGGCAACACTGAAGCTTTCTTT. The V gene is TRBV27, the J gene TRBJ1-1, with 7 bases aligning to TRBD1. Germline V gives CDR1 MNHEY, CDR2 SMNVEV (reference sequence). The CDR3 runs 13 residues. The J segment lost 2 bases and the V segment lost 6 bases, leaving 3 bases of the junction unmatched.